This paragraph covers one T cell receptor beta chain sequence. The antigen remains undetermined. This sample stems from a study of vaccination effects on CD4 cells after COVID-19. Before any sequencing was done, the ViraFEST assay used viral peptide pools to expand antigen-specific CD4+ T cells. It was after approximately 11 days of culture that CD4+ T cells were isolated. As their vaccination, participants received two doses of either BNT162b2 or mRNA-1273. PBMC were cultured at roughly 2.2 million per well with about 9 IU/ml IL-2 and around 9 ug/ml peptides. Half-medium changes using IL-2 medium occurred on days 3 and 7. This CDR3 has 15 amino acids. TCRdb keeps only in-frame clones here, not all; method: immunoSEQ multiplex PCR. The table lists fewer than 40,000 clones, approximately 84% of them singletons.

The sequence was collected from a human donor who received a COVID-19 vaccine. Some clones in this sample may be carry-over from other donors' samples. The sequenced sample was CD4+ T cells from PBMCs cultured with HCoV-NL63 spike peptides, obtained after COVID-19 vaccination. The chain employs TRBV21-1 and TRBJ1-1. TRBV21-1 constitutes a pseudogene. The CDR3 is CASSKEPGADTEAFF. For the CDR3, the DNA is TGTGCCAGCAGCAAAGAACCGGGAGCCGACACTGAAGCTTTCTTT.